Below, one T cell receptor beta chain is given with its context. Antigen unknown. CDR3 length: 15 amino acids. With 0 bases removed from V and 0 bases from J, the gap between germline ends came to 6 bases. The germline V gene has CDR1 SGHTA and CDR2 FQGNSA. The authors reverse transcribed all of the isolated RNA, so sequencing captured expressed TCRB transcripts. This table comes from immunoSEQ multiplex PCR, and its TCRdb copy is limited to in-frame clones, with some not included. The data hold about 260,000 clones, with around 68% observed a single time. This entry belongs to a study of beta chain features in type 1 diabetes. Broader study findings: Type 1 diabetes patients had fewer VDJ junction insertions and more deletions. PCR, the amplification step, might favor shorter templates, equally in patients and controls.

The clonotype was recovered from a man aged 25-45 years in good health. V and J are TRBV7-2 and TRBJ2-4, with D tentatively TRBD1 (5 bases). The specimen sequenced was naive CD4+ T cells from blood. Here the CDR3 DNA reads TGTGCCAGCAGCTTAGCGGGGCTAGCCAAAAACATTCAGTACTTC. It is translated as CASSLAGLAKNIQYF.